This T cell receptor (beta chain) was documented in a study of shared clonotypes between healthy human individuals. Study observations and caveats: The naive CD4 repertoires of a few donors were compared, and approximately 5.3% of clonotypes were shared. What rarefaction showed was incomplete sorted-subset sequencing despite large depth. Genetic and exposure-history diversity was limited by the small donor number.

In the sorted-subset replicate PCRs, approximately 200 ng DNA, around 30,000 T cell genomes, was used. TCRdb keeps only in-frame clones here, not all; method: immunoSEQ multiplex PCR. The sample yields some 2.4 million clones, over 85% seen once. Germline V gives CDR1 LGHNA, CDR2 YNFKEQ. The CDR3 spans 18 residues. V shed 0 bases, J shed 3 bases, and the junction held 9 bases outside the gene matches. This clone was recorded only once. As yet, its antigen is unknown. The V and J genes are TRBV4-2 and TRBJ1-4, with 8 bases lining up with TRBD1. This receptor was identified in a man aged 18 to 35 in good health. Some clones in this sample may be carry-over from other donors' samples. Material for sequencing was naive CD4+ T cells from PBMCs. The subset: CD45RA+ positively selected. CDR3 loop: CASSQDWTGRGANEKLFF. The CDR3 DNA reads TGTGCCAGCAGCCAAGATTGGACAGGGAGGGGAGCTAATGAAAAACTGTTTTTT.